Listed here are 27 T cell receptor beta chains from one sample, sequenced in a study of T cell responses to AZD1222 COVID-19 vaccine. The repertoire was sequenced with immunoSEQ multiplex PCR; TCRdb's copy has only in-frame clones and lacks some. The sample includes 80,000 or so clones, roughly 90% of them seen just once. The sample in question was peripheral blood, obtained 28 days after the second AZD1222 dose. The receptors here all came from an adult who received the AZD1222 COVID-19 vaccine.

The chain combines TRBV30 with TRBJ1-1; the D is unclear. This CDR3 is 14 amino acids long. Trimming pared 0 bases from V and 1 base from J, leaving 9 bases between. Germline CDR1 is GTSNPN and CDR2 is SVGIG (reference sequence). CDR3 residues: CAWSVFIPNTEAFF. CDR3 bases: TGTGCCTGGAGTGTCTTCATCCCGAACACTGAAGCTTTCTTT.

The chain uses TRBV5-6 and TRBJ1-2; 7 bases align to TRBD1. V dropped 3 bases and J dropped 5; count of bases not matched to a gene: 13. This CDR3 region has 16 residues. Germline CDR1 reads SGHDT; CDR2 reads YYEEEE. The CDR3 here is CASSSQKGAVLYGYTF. DNA for the CDR3: TGTGCCAGCAGCTCCCAGAAGGGGGCCGTTCTTTATGGCTACACCTTC.

This clone was found once. V and J are TRBV19 and TRBJ1-2, with 9 positions matching TRBD1. The germline V gene has CDR1 LNHDA and CDR2 SQIVND (reference sequence). The CDR3 spans 13 residues. Trimming took 5 bases from V and 5 from J; bases not matched to a gene: 3. The DNA of the CDR3 is TGTGCCAGTAGTGAGACAGGGGGGTATGGCTACACCTTC. This sequence encodes CASSETGGYGYTF.

This sequence joins TRBV7-2 and TRBJ2-6; D call uncertain. With 4 bases removed from V and 2 bases from J, the gap between germline ends came to 12 bases. Per the germline V gene, CDR1 is SGHTA and CDR2 is FQGNSA. This CDR3 spans 16 amino acids. CDR3 nucleotide sequence: TGTGCCAGCAGCTCCGGGCCAAGGGCTGGGGCCAACGTCCTGACTTTC. The encoded protein is CASSSGPRAGANVLTF.

The CDR3 DNA reads as TGTGCCAGCAGCGTAGCCCCCCGGGAGCGAGCTAATGAAAAACTGTTTTTT. It yields the protein CASSVAPRERANEKLFF. The V gene is TRBV9, the J gene TRBJ1-4; D is ambiguous. The CDR3 length is 17 residues. Germline assignment: CDR1 SGDLS and CDR2 YYNGEE. V lost 0 bases and J lost 3, with 15 bases in between.

The V call is TRBV18, the J call TRBJ1-1; D might be TRBD1 (5 bases). This CDR3 contains 13 residues. V was pared by 2 bases and J by 5 bases, with 9 bases between. In germline, CDR1 is KGHSH, CDR2 LQKENI. CDR3 in amino acids: CASSPTGGTEAFF. The CDR3 region has the DNA TGTGCCAGCTCACCAACGGGGGGGACTGAAGCTTTCTTT.

The chain uses TRBV11-3 and TRBJ2-3, with TRBD2 matching 12 bases. This CDR3 spans 17 amino acids. V lost 5 bases, J lost 0 bases, and 6 bases stayed unmatched. Germline lookup yields CDR1 SGHNT and CDR2 YENEEA. The CDR3 DNA is TGTGCCAGCAGCGGAGGGACTAGCGGGTCGAGCACAGATACGCAGTATTTT. Protein: CASSGGTSGSSTDTQYF.

The chain employs TRBV27 and TRBJ2-7; D may be TRBD2 (5 bases). V lost 5 bases and J lost 6, with 35 bases in between. Germline CDR1 MNHEY, CDR2 SMNVEV (reference sequence). The CDR3 covers 20 residues. The CDR3 region has the DNA TGTGCCAGCAGTCCCCGGGCCCGGTGGGGTGGAGGTGAATCCGGGCCCGAGCAGTACTTC. The encoded protein is CASSPRARWGGGESGPEQYF.

This clone appeared a few times. The genes are TRBV5-4 and TRBJ1-6; possible D gene TRBD1, 6 bases. This CDR3 contains 16 residues. Trimming pared 1 base from V and 9 bases from J, leaving 17 bases between. Per the germline V gene, CDR1 is SGHNT and CDR2 is YYREEE (reference sequence). DNA of the CDR3: TGTGCCAGCAGCTTGAAGGCGGGACACAGCGGTTCACCCCTCCACTTT. Protein product: CASSLKAGHSGSPLHF.

The rearrangement links TRBV9 to TRBJ1-3; 8 bases line up with TRBD1. The CDR3 consists of 13 residues. V trimming: 7 bases; J trimming: 4 bases; junction bases outside the gene matches: 4. Germline V gene sequence: CDR1 SGDLS, CDR2 YYNGEE. CDR3 nucleotides: TGTGCCAGCTCCGGACAGGGAGGAAACACCATATATTTT. Its protein product is CASSGQGGNTIYF.

This chain links TRBV9 with TRBJ1-3; D may be TRBD1 (5 bases). From germline, CDR1 is SGDLS and CDR2 YYNGEE. The CDR3 runs 13 residues. V gave up 2 bases and J gave up 2 bases, with 5 bases separating them. In DNA form, the CDR3 reads TGTGCCAGCAGCGTGACAGCTGGAAACACCATATATTTT. It translates to CASSVTAGNTIYF.

CDR3 sequence reads: CASSLPPNTEAFF. In nucleotides, the CDR3 is TGTGCCAGCAGTCTCCCCCCGAACACTGAAGCTTTCTTT. The chain joins TRBV5-5 to TRBJ1-1, with no clear D. The CDR3 consists of 13 residues. Germline V gives CDR1 SGHKS, CDR2 YYEKEE (reference sequence). The ends were cut back, 5 bases at V and 1 base at J, with 9 bases in the middle.

The CDR3 DNA sequence: TGTGCCAGCAGTTACGAGGTCCACGAGCAGTACTTC. As protein: CASSYEVHEQYF. The chain is built from TRBV6-2 or TRBV6-3 and TRBJ2-7; no definite D call. The V end lost 2 bases, the J end lost 5 bases, and 7 bases lay between the germline ends. CDR3 size: 12 residues. Germline assignment: CDR1 MNHEY and CDR2 SVGEGT.

This chain links TRBV6-6 with TRBJ2-3; 10 positions match TRBD2. Germline trimming cut 1 base from V and 1 base from J; bases unmatched to any gene: 2. The CDR3 is 16 residues long. Germline values: CDR1 MNHNY, CDR2 SVGAGI (reference sequence). This CDR3 reads CASSYFLAGGTDTQYF. For the CDR3, the DNA is TGTGCCAGCAGTTACTTTCTAGCGGGAGGCACAGATACGCAGTATTTT.

The V and J genes are TRBV30 and TRBJ1-4; D gene uncertain. The germline V gene encodes CDR1 GTSNPN and CDR2 SVGIG (reference sequence). V lost 0 bases, J lost 4 bases, and 6 bases lay in between. The length of the CDR3 is 13 residues. This chain's CDR3 is CAWSVNSNEKLFF. The DNA for the CDR3 is TGTGCCTGGAGTGTAAACAGTAATGAAAAACTGTTTTTT. Based on the CDR3 plus reference TRBV30 and TRBJ1-4, the full variable domain is SQTIHQWPATLVQPVGSPLSLECTVEGTSNPNLYWYRQAAGRGLQLLFYSVGIGQISSEVPQNLSASRPQDRQFILSSKKLLLSDSGFYLCAWSVNSNEKLFFGSGTQLSVL.

The V and J genes are TRBV11-2 and TRBJ1-3; D gene ambiguous. The CDR3 covers 15 residues. Trimming took 1 base from V and 0 from J, leaving 7 bases between them. Looked up from germline, CDR1 is SGHAT and CDR2 is FQNNGV. The chain's CDR3 is CASSLGTTSGNTIYF. CDR3 in DNA: TGTGCCAGCAGCTTAGGGACCACCTCTGGAAACACCATATATTTT. Full variable domain (remainder filled in from reference TRBV11-2 and TRBJ1-3): EAGVAQSPRYKIIEKRQSVAFWCNPISGHATLYWYQQILGQGPKLLIQFQNNGVVDDSQLPKDRFSAERLKGVDSTLKIQPAKLEDSAVYLCASSLGTTSGNTIYFGEGSWLTVV.

The chain carries TRBV6-5 and TRBJ1-5, with D possibly TRBD1 on 5 matching bases. Germline values: CDR1 MNHEY, CDR2 SVGAGI. The CDR3 consists of 15 residues. V gave up 6 bases and J gave up 4 bases, with 16 bases separating them. The CDR3 DNA reads as TGTGCCAGCAGACCCTCGGGGGGGGGAAATCAGCCCCAGCATTTT. Amino acids: CASRPSGGGNQPQHF.

This clone was seen more than once but under ten times. This sequence joins TRBV11-2 and TRBJ2-7; D is unclear. The V gene lost 1 base and the J gene lost 3 bases, with 7 bases spanning the gap. The germline gives CDR1 SGHAT, CDR2 FQNNGV. The CDR3 is 13 residues long. This CDR3 is CASSLGLRYEQYF. DNA for the CDR3: TGTGCCAGCAGCTTAGGGCTCCGCTACGAGCAGTACTTC.

This chain links TRBV19 with TRBJ2-1, with unresolved D. V was shortened by 0 bases and J by 1 base, with 4 bases between the two germline ends. The CDR3 contains 14 residues. In germline, CDR1 is LNHDA, CDR2 SQIVND (reference sequence). The chain's CDR3 is CASSIDLSYNEQFF. In DNA, the CDR3 is TGTGCCAGTAGTATAGATCTATCCTACAATGAGCAGTTCTTC.

The chain has TRBV4-3 and TRBJ2-1; D ambiguous. CDR1 and CDR2 from the germline V gene are LGHNA and YSLEER. The CDR3 is 14 residues long. Trimming cost V 5 bases and J 4 bases, with 12 bases left between them. The CDR3, as DNA: TGCGCCAGCAGCAGGGATGGCGGATACAATGAGCAGTTCTTC. Residues: CASSRDGGYNEQFF.

This clone is a singleton in its sample. V gene TRBV21-1 combines with J gene TRBJ2-7. TRBV21-1 counts as a pseudogene. The CDR3 totals 15 residues. The CDR3 reads CASSTWDRRPYEQYF. In DNA form, the CDR3 reads TGTGCCAGCAGCACCTGGGACCGTCGACCCTACGAGCAGTACTTC.

CDR3 amino acids: CASSRDGSNQPQHF. The CDR3 DNA reads TGCGCCAGCAGCCGGGACGGAAGCAATCAGCCCCAGCATTTT. V gene TRBV5-1 combines with J gene TRBJ1-5; D is possibly TRBD1 (5 bases). This CDR3 comprises 14 residues. The germline CDR1 and CDR2 sequences are SGHRS and YFSETQ. Trimming took 4 bases from V and 1 from J, leaving 9 bases between them.

This rearrangement joins TRBV30 to TRBJ1-5, with D tentatively TRBD1 (6 bases). CDR3 length: 13 amino acids. CDR1 is GTSNPN, CDR2 SVGIG, per germline (reference sequence). V was trimmed by 1 base and J by 5 bases, leaving 9 bases between them. CDR3 DNA: TGTGCCTGGAGTGGGGCAGGGGATCAGCCCCAGCATTTT. Translation: CAWSGAGDQPQHF.

The genes are TRBV3-1 (or the pseudogene TRBV3-2) and TRBJ1-1; TRBD1 might be the D (5 bases). Trimming stripped 4 bases from V and 4 bases from J, with 10 bases between. This CDR3 region has 13 residues. Germline V gene sequence: CDR1 LGHDT, CDR2 YNNKEL (reference sequence). CDR3 loop: CASSPLGGTEAFF. The CDR3 nucleotides are TGTGCCAGCAGCCCCCTGGGGGGCACTGAAGCTTTCTTT.

The chain joins TRBV3-1 (or the pseudogene TRBV3-2) to TRBJ1-1; tentative D call: TRBD1 (5 bases). CDR3 length: 14 amino acids. From germline, CDR1 is LGHDT and CDR2 YNNKEL (reference sequence). V gave up 5 bases and J gave up 1 base, with 11 bases separating them. CDR3 nucleotides: TGTGCCAGCAGCAGGGGTGCATGGAACACTGAAGCTTTCTTT. This encodes CASSRGAWNTEAFF.

The chain carries TRBV30 and TRBJ1-2; D is perhaps TRBD1 (6 bases). Per the germline V gene, CDR1 is GTSNPN and CDR2 is SVGIG (reference sequence). The V end was cut by 3 bases, the J end by 9 bases, with 20 bases between. The CDR3 length is 14 residues. The CDR3 nucleotides are TGTGCCTGGAGGGCCGGACAGTTGTCCTCAAGCTACACCTTC. It encodes CAWRAGQLSSSYTF.

CDR3 nucleotide sequence: TGTGCCAGCAGCTCCGATTATTCCCGACTGAACTATGGCTACACCTTC. Its protein is CASSSDYSRLNYGYTF. The chain joins TRBV7-2 to TRBJ1-2; D uncertain. This CDR3 spans 16 amino acids. Trimming took 4 bases from V and 2 from J, leaving 17 bases between them. The germline gives CDR1 SGHTA, CDR2 FQGNSA.